A selection of T cell receptor beta chains follows, all from one sample in a study of blood T cells in healthy people across ages. TCRdb re-called the 5' RACE reads through MiXCR, storing one row per CDR3 protein. The sample has around 1,500,000 distinct CDR3 sequences; about 40% are singletons. Source material: blood. The receptors here all came from a woman between 18 and 30 years old in good health. The CDR3 runs from the conserved cysteine through the conserved F or W. A D gene is named only where the DNA matches it firmly. Clone sizes are given selectively: once, few, many, or a class where the clone is expanded.

>TRBD1|.|TRBJ2-7|TRBV28
CASSRSRGTHEQYF
TGTGCCAGCAGTCGAAGCAGGGGGACCCACGAGCAGTACTTC
>TRBD1|.|TRBJ1-2|TRBV5-1
CASSSLDRPFNYGYTF
TGCGCCAGCAGCTCCTTGGACAGGCCCTTTAACTATGGCTACACCTTC
>.|.|TRBJ2-5|TRBV12-3/TRBV12-4
CACSSSGPQETQYF
TGTGCCTGCAGCTCATCGGGACCACAAGAGACCCAGTACTTC
>.|once|TRBJ2-7|TRBV5-1
CASSLEGERGYEQYF
TGCGCCAGCAGCTTGGAAGGGGAGAGGGGCTACGAGCAGTACTTC
>TRBD1|.|TRBJ2-7|TRBV2
CASSYNPGTGLQDEQYF
TGTGCCAGCAGTTACAACCCCGGGACAGGGCTTCAGGACGAGCAGTACTTC
>TRBD1|.|TRBJ1-2|TRBV7-8
CASTLRGPPLFFFGYTF
TGTGCCAGCACCCTCAGGGGGCCACCCCTCTTTTTTTTTGGCTACACCTTC
>.|.|TRBJ1-5|TRBV12-3/TRBV12-4
CASRPGRGPGNQPQHF
TGTGCCAGCAGACCAGGTCGGGGACCGGGCAATCAGCCCCAGCATTTT
>TRBD2|.|TRBJ2-3|TRBV24-1
CATSDLNVQRTSGTDTQYF
TGTGCCACCAGTGATCTTAATGTCCAGAGGACTAGCGGCACAGATACGCAGTATTTT
>.|.|TRBJ1-1|TRBV20-1
CSAAPTPNTEAFF
TGCAGTGCCGCTCCGACGCCGAACACTGAAGCTTTCTTT
>TRBD1|few|TRBJ1-2|TRBV28
CASRPFPGQGGDGYTF
TGTGCCAGCAGACCTTTCCCGGGACAGGGGGGCGATGGCTACACCTTC
>.|.|TRBJ2-7|TRBV15
CATSRDFGGPYEQYF
TGTGCCACCAGCAGAGATTTCGGGGGGCCCTACGAGCAGTACTTC
>TRBD2|.|TRBJ2-1|TRBV7-2
CASSLVTSPSSYNEQFF
TGTGCCAGCAGCTTAGTGACTAGCCCTAGCTCCTACAATGAGCAGTTCTTC
>.|.|TRBJ1-1|TRBV12-3/TRBV12-4
CASSFLTNTEAFF
TGTGCCAGCAGTTTTTTAACGAACACTGAAGCTTTCTTT
>.|few|TRBJ2-1|TRBV7-9
CASSRTEMNNEQFF
TGTGCCAGCAGCCGGACAGAGATGAACAATGAGCAGTTCTTC
>TRBD2|.|TRBJ2-5|TRBV3-1
CASSRGLAGGPETQYF
TGTGCCAGCAGCCGAGGACTAGCGGGGGGGCCAGAGACCCAGTACTTC
>TRBD2|once|TRBJ2-1|TRBV20-1
CSAANAGGPGNEQLF
TGCAGTGCCGCCAACGCGGGGGGGCCGGGCAATGAGCAGTTATTC
>TRBD2|.|TRBJ2-3|TRBV4-1
CASSPGGLRTDTQYF
TGCGCCAGCAGCCCCGGGGGACTACGCACAGATACGCAGTATTTT
>TRBD1|.|TRBJ2-7|TRBV3-1
CASSLRTGYNEQYF
TGTGCCAGCAGCCTTCGGACAGGGTACAACGAGCAGTACTTC
>.|.|TRBJ2-5|TRBV7-8
CASSLIRDSYNEQYF
TGTGCCAGCAGCTTAATCAGGGACTCCTACAATGAGCAGTACTTC
>.|.|TRBJ2-7|TRBV6-2/TRBV6-3
CASSYSRRQVLRYEQYF
TGTGCCAGCAGTTACTCGAGGCGCCAAGTACTACGCTACGAGCAGTACTTC
>.|.|TRBJ1-2|TRBV12-5
CASGLARGGYTF
TGTGCTAGTGGTTTGGCACGCGGAGGCTACACCTTC
>.|few|TRBJ1-2|TRBV3-1
CASSQDLLTLGYGYTF
TGTGCCAGCAGCCAAGATCTGCTAACCCTGGGGTATGGCTACACCTTC
>.|.|TRBJ1-3|TRBV10-3
CAISGGGDASGNTIYF
TGTGCCATCAGTGGTGGGGGAGATGCCTCTGGAAACACCATATATTTT
>TRBD2|.|TRBJ2-1|TRBV4-1
CASSHGRGGRYNEQFF
TGCGCCAGCAGCCATGGGCGGGGGGGCCGGTACAATGAGCAGTTCTTC
>.|many|TRBJ2-4|TRBV29-1
CSVVRGKGDIQYF
TGCAGCGTTGTGAGGGGGAAGGGAGACATTCAGTACTTC
>.|.|TRBJ2-2|TRBV3-1
CASSARTLNTGELFF
TGTGCCAGCAGTGCCCGGACCTTGAACACCGGGGAGCTGTTTTTT
>TRBD2|.|TRBJ2-1|TRBV4-1
CASSQPTSDYEQFF
TGCGCCAGCAGCCAACCTACTAGCGACTACGAGCAGTTCTTC
>TRBD2|few|TRBJ2-3|TRBV5-1
CASSFGTNGGSGTDTQYF
TGCGCCAGCAGCTTCGGGACTAATGGTGGGAGCGGTACAGATACGCAGTATTTT
>TRBD1|.|TRBJ1-2|TRBV28
CASSPPTGGFYGYTF
TGTGCCAGCAGTCCCCCGACAGGGGGATTCTATGGCTACACCTTC
>.|once|TRBJ2-3|TRBV12-3/TRBV12-4
CASGPDGLTQYF
TGTGCCAGCGGACCGGACGGTTTGACGCAGTATTTT
>.|few|TRBJ2-1|TRBV12-5
CASGFGSIYNEQFF
TGTGCTAGTGGTTTTGGTAGCATCTACAATGAGCAGTTCTTC
>TRBD1|.|TRBJ2-7|TRBV28
CASSDRDRGYGEQYF
TGTGCCAGCAGCGACCGGGACAGGGGGTATGGCGAGCAGTACTTC
>.|.|TRBJ2-3|TRBV20-1
CSARVLGRSTDTQYF
TGCAGTGCTAGGGTCTTGGGGAGGTCCACAGATACGCAGTATTTT